This T cell receptor (beta chain) was sequenced for a study of CD8 T cells in Susac syndrome. This CDR3 is 14 amino acids long. V was trimmed by 1 base and J by 0 bases, leaving 7 bases between them. CDR1 is LNHDA, CDR2 SQIVND, per germline (reference sequence). TCR beta was sequenced from blood CD8+ and CD4+ T cells. The authors negatively isolated CD8+ and CD4+ T cells and FACS-enriched TEMRA cells. Random hexamers primed reverse transcription of about 0.45 to 1 ug RNA. The authors amplified TCR beta CDR3 across 54 Vbeta and 13 Jbeta using immunoSEQ multiplex PCR. TCRdb re-called the immunoSEQ multiplex PCR reads through MiXCR, storing one row per CDR3 protein. The sample yields 120,000 to 150,000 distinct CDR3 sequences, approximately 93% seen once.

Sequencing was performed on CD4+ T cells from PBMCs. This clonotype was sampled from a human donor in good health. The chain has TRBV19 and TRBJ2-7; D is possibly TRBD2 (5 bases). The CDR3, as DNA: TGTGCCAGTAGTATAGCGGGGTCCTCCTACGAGCAGTACTTC. This translates into CASSIAGSSYEQYF.